The next 14 T cell receptor beta chains were all read from a single sample in a study of tumor-infiltrating lymphocytes in primary liver carcinoma. Unsorted whole blood served as the source of blood RNA, and germline DNA was extracted as well. The investigators made TCR beta cDNA from about 510 ng total RNA, using a constant-region primer. Libraries for TCR beta were built through three nested multiplex PCR rounds, which together made up a slightly modified ARM-PCR procedure. The study ran its first two PCR rounds for about 11 cycles each, using TRBV1-TRBV30 forward primers and a C-beta reverse primer. Via MiXCR, TCRdb re-called the multiplex PCR reads, giving one row per CDR3 protein. The sample yields a few hundred thousand distinct CDR3 sequences, more than 55% seen once. Source material: peripheral blood. The source of these receptors is a woman aged 25-40 years with primary liver carcinoma and hepatitis B virus infection.

This sequence joins TRBV7-9 and TRBJ1-2; D call uncertain. The CDR3 extends over 14 amino acids. V was cut by 5 bases and J by 8 bases, with 18 bases left in between. The germline gives CDR1 SEHNR, CDR2 FQNEAQ (reference sequence). CDR3 DNA: TGTGCCAGCAGCCTGGACGGATTCTCGGAGGGCTACACCTTC. This encodes CASSLDGFSEGYTF.

This clonotype was counted ten times or more. The V gene is TRBV29-1, the J gene TRBJ1-5; D gene unclear. This CDR3 is 13 amino acids long. Trimming pared 5 bases from V and 3 bases from J, leaving 11 bases between. CDR1 is SQVTM and CDR2 is ANQGSEA in the germline V gene. Written as DNA, the CDR3 is TGCAGCGTTCTATGGGGTAACAATCAGCCCCAGCATTTT. Amino acid sequence: CSVLWGNNQPQHF.

The CDR3 DNA reads TGTGCCAGCAGCCCGGCGGCAGACTACGAGCAGTACTTC. Translated, it gives CASSPAADYEQYF. This chain connects TRBV7-9 to TRBJ2-7; D remains ambiguous. The germline V gene has CDR1 SEHNR and CDR2 FQNEAQ (reference sequence). Trimming took 5 bases from V and 3 from J, leaving 11 bases between them. This CDR3 contains 13 residues.

Turning to this clonotype: One base away lies a much larger clone, so this may be a sequencing read error. This chain joins TRBV12-3 or TRBV12-4 and TRBJ1-6, with D uncertain. The CDR3 covers 13 residues. This CDR3 reads CVSSSSYNSPLHF. CDR3 coding DNA: TGTGTCAGCAGTTCGAGTTATAATTCACCCCTCCACTTT.

V usage is TRBV11-2 and J usage is TRBJ2-2; 10 bases line up with TRBD2. Unmatched junction bases numbered 10, after V lost 4 bases and J lost 5 bases. This CDR3 region has 17 residues. Germline V gene lookup returns CDR1 SGHAT and CDR2 FQNNGV. The CDR3 spells CASSSSGGGLRTGELFF. The CDR3 DNA reads as TGTGCCAGCAGCTCTAGCGGGGGAGGGCTTCGGACCGGGGAGCTGTTTTTT.

This chain connects TRBV4-3 to TRBJ1-2; D is unclear. Looked up from germline, CDR1 is LGHNA and CDR2 is YSLEER. The CDR3 length is 15 residues. Trimming removed 7 bases at V and 8 bases at J, with 23 bases between. CDR3 loop: CASNPVGLGTQGYTF. In DNA form, the CDR3 reads TGCGCCAGCAATCCAGTCGGCCTGGGAACTCAAGGCTACACCTTC.

A word on this clonotype: A much bigger clone sits one base away, suggesting this may be a read error. The rearrangement joins TRBV29-1 to TRBJ2-1; TRBD2 matches 8 bases. Germline V gene data show CDR1 as SQVTM and CDR2 as ANQGSEA. The CDR3 is 15 amino acids. V lost 5 bases and J lost 7; bases outside the gene matches: 13. CDR3 in DNA: TGCAGCGTTACCCACGACGGGACTAGTAGGAATGAGCAGTTCTTC. Protein product: CSVTHDGTSRNEQFF.

The chain carries TRBV4-1 and TRBJ1-1; unclear D gene. This CDR3 is 14 amino acids long. Germline V CDR1 and CDR2: MGHRA, YSYEKL. The V gene lost 1 base and the J gene lost 3 bases, with 9 bases spanning the gap. The CDR3: CASSQGGRDTEAFF. The CDR3 DNA reads as TGCGCCAGCAGCCAAGGAGGGAGGGACACTGAAGCTTTCTTT.

The gene calls are TRBV6-5 and TRBJ1-6; D call uncertain. The V end lost 8 bases, the J end lost 6 bases, and 14 bases lay between the germline ends. Germline V lookup: CDR1 MNHEY, CDR2 SVGAGI. This CDR3 has 14 residues. The CDR3, as DNA: TGTGCCAGCCGTTCCAAGTTTCTTAATTCACCCCTCCACTTT. It is translated as CASRSKFLNSPLHF.

There are many counts of this clonotype. The chain employs TRBV6-2 or TRBV6-3 and TRBJ1-5, with 7 bases aligning to TRBD1. Germline V gene data show CDR1 as MNHEY and CDR2 as SVGEGT. The CDR3 contains 18 residues. V was clipped by 2 bases and J by 3 bases; unmatched bases: 13. The CDR3 coding sequence is TGTGCCAGCAGTTACGGTGGACAGGCCAATTCTTTCAATCAGCCCCAGCATTTT. Its translation: CASSYGGQANSFNQPQHF.

As regards this clonotype: A read error may produce the germline difference seen at one junction end. This chain connects TRBV12-3 or TRBV12-4 to TRBJ2-3, with D perhaps matching TRBD1 (5 bases). The CDR3 sequence is 14 residues long. CDR3 DNA: TGTGCTAGCAGTCTGGTAGTAAGGACATATACGCAGTATTTT. It translates to CASSLVVRTYTQYF.

This clonotype was seen a handful of times. Mismatch with germline at one junction end may stem from a read error. The chain employs TRBV6-1 and TRBJ1-1; no clear D gene. The CDR3 runs 13 residues. Germline assignment: CDR1 MNHNS and CDR2 SASEGT. The CDR3 here is CVSSEKGNTEAFF. The CDR3 DNA reads TGTGTCAGCAGTGAAAAAGGGAACACTGAAGCTTTCTTT.

This clonotype was picked up a small number of times. The chain joins TRBV6-2 or TRBV6-3 to TRBJ1-2, with 8 bases aligning to TRBD1. The V gene's germline CDR1 is MNHEY and CDR2 SVGEGT. The CDR3 has 16 residues. The trim removed 0 bases at V and 6 bases at J, leaving 9 bases unmatched. The CDR3 DNA follows: TGTGCCAGCAGTTACTCGACGTACAGGGGGGGCGATGGCTACACCTTC. This sequence encodes CASSYSTYRGGDGYTF.

This clonotype has a single count. This may be a read error: a much more frequent sequence differs by one nucleotide. This chain's CDR3 is CASSQDDPMALRSYTF. CDR3 in DNA: TGCGCCAGCAGCCAAGATGACCCGATGGCCTTGCGGAGCTACACCTTC. The chain couples TRBV4-1 to TRBJ1-2; D not resolved. Trimming cost V 0 bases and J 9 bases, with 20 bases left between them. The CDR3 length is 16 residues. Germline-derived CDR1 and CDR2 are MGHRA and YSYEKL.